The rows below give T cell receptor beta chains drawn from one sample of a study of blood T cell repertoires in COVID-19. The method was immunoSEQ multiplex PCR; TCRdb's version includes in-frame clones alone and lacks a portion of them. The repertoire holds 60,000 to 90,000 clones, with 65% to 90% as singletons. Sequencing input: peripheral blood. The receptors originated from a woman aged 45 to 65 with acute or convalescent COVID-19. The CDR3 runs from the conserved cysteine through the conserved F or W. Fields, in order: D gene, clone size, J gene, V gene, CDR3 length, CDR3 DNA, CDR3 protein. D genes are given only for firm matches. The size entry is marked missing in some rows and otherwise reads once, few, many or a size class.

d_gene: TRBD1
abundance: .
j_gene: TRBJ1-5
v_gene: TRBV7-8
len: 15
CDR3nt: TGTGCCAGCAGCTTAGGACAGGGGTTGAATCAGCCCCAGCATTTT
CDR3aa: CASSLGQGLNQPQHF

d_gene: .
abundance: once
j_gene: TRBJ1-2
v_gene: TRBV6-7
len: 13
CDR3nt: TGTGCCAGCAGTAACGGGAGTCTCTATGGCTACACCTTC
CDR3aa: CASSNGSLYGYTF

d_gene: TRBD2
abundance: .
j_gene: TRBJ2-1
v_gene: TRBV28
len: 15
CDR3nt: TGTGCCAGCAGCTTAACTAGCGGGTCCTACAATGAGCAGTTCTTC
CDR3aa: CASSLTSGSYNEQFF

d_gene: .
abundance: .
j_gene: TRBJ2-3
v_gene: TRBV3-1/TRBV3-2
len: 16
CDR3nt: TGTGCCAGCAGTCTTTTCCCTGGGGGGAGCACAGATACGCAGTATTTT
CDR3aa: CASSLFPGGSTDTQYF

d_gene: TRBD2
abundance: .
j_gene: TRBJ2-2
v_gene: TRBV9
len: 16
CDR3nt: TGTGCCAGCAGCGTAGGGGCTAGCGGGAGCGCCGGGGAGCTGTTTTTT
CDR3aa: CASSVGASGSAGELFF

d_gene: TRBD1
abundance: .
j_gene: TRBJ2-2
v_gene: TRBV27
len: 14
CDR3nt: TGTGCCAGCTCGCAAGGGGGCCGTACCGGGGAGCTGTTTTTT
CDR3aa: CASSQGGRTGELFF

d_gene: .
abundance: .
j_gene: TRBJ1-3
v_gene: TRBV5-8
len: 15
CDR3nt: TGTGCCAGCAGCTTGGCCGTGTTCTCTGGAAACACCATATATTTT
CDR3aa: CASSLAVFSGNTIYF

d_gene: TRBD1
abundance: .
j_gene: TRBJ1-1
v_gene: TRBV3-1/TRBV3-2
len: 15
CDR3nt: TGTGCCAGCAGCCCCCGACAGGGGTGGAGCACTGAAGCTTTCTTT
CDR3aa: CASSPRQGWSTEAFF

d_gene: .
abundance: .
j_gene: TRBJ2-3
v_gene: TRBV28
len: 15
CDR3nt: TGTGCCAGCAGTACCCGACAGCTACTAACAGATACGCAGTATTTT
CDR3aa: CASSTRQLLTDTQYF

d_gene: TRBD1
abundance: .
j_gene: TRBJ2-1
v_gene: TRBV4-3
len: 17
CDR3nt: TGCGCCAGCAGCCAAGAGAACAGGGGGTCCCTGTACAATGAGCAGTTCTTC
CDR3aa: CASSQENRGSLYNEQFF

d_gene: .
abundance: few
j_gene: TRBJ1-5
v_gene: TRBV2
len: 14
CDR3nt: TGTGCCAGCAGTGGGGTTATTACAGATCAGCCCCAGCATTTT
CDR3aa: CASSGVITDQPQHF

d_gene: TRBD2
abundance: .
j_gene: TRBJ2-7
v_gene: TRBV3-1/TRBV3-2
len: 15
CDR3nt: TGTGCCAGCAGCCAAGGGCTAGCGGTATCCTACGAGCAGTACTTC
CDR3aa: CASSQGLAVSYEQYF

d_gene: .
abundance: .
j_gene: TRBJ2-5
v_gene: TRBV7-8
len: 13
CDR3nt: TGTGCCAGCAGTGCTGACAGAGGAGAGACCCAGTACTTC
CDR3aa: CASSADRGETQYF

d_gene: .
abundance: .
j_gene: TRBJ2-6
v_gene: TRBV5-5
len: 15
CDR3nt: TGTGCCAGCAGCCTAACAGCCTCTGGGGCCAACGTCCTGACTTTC
CDR3aa: CASSLTASGANVLTF

d_gene: .
abundance: .
j_gene: TRBJ1-2
v_gene: TRBV15
len: 14
CDR3nt: TGTGCCACCAGCTCTTCCAGGGTTAACTATGGCTACACCTTC
CDR3aa: CATSSSRVNYGYTF

d_gene: TRBD2
abundance: .
j_gene: TRBJ2-5
v_gene: TRBV28
len: 16
CDR3nt: TGTGCCAGCAACCGGGGGGGTTTCGGACACGGACAGACCCAGTACTTC
CDR3aa: CASNRGGFGHGQTQYF

d_gene: .
abundance: .
j_gene: TRBJ2-2
v_gene: TRBV6-6
len: 14
CDR3nt: TGTGCCAGCAGACAAGGACAGTTCTCCGGGGAGCTGTTTTTT
CDR3aa: CASRQGQFSGELFF

d_gene: TRBD2
abundance: .
j_gene: TRBJ2-1
v_gene: TRBV10-3
len: 19
CDR3nt: TGTGCCATCAGGGTAGGACTAGCGGGAGCTTTAGTAGGTTTGAGTGAGCAGTTCTTC
CDR3aa: CAIRVGLAGALVGLSEQFF

d_gene: TRBD2
abundance: once
j_gene: TRBJ2-7
v_gene: TRBV6-2/TRBV6-3
len: 15
CDR3nt: TGTGCCAGCACCCCACTAGCGGGAGGGACCTACGAGCAGTACTTC
CDR3aa: CASTPLAGGTYEQYF

d_gene: .
abundance: .
j_gene: TRBJ2-1
v_gene: TRBV3-1/TRBV3-2
len: 12
CDR3nt: TGTGCCAGCAGCCAAGATGTCGGGGAGCAGTTCTTC
CDR3aa: CASSQDVGEQFF

d_gene: TRBD1
abundance: .
j_gene: TRBJ1-6
v_gene: TRBV7-9
len: 14
CDR3nt: TGTGCCAGCAGCCTAGACAGGGACGGTTCACCCCTCCACTTT
CDR3aa: CASSLDRDGSPLHF

d_gene: .
abundance: .
j_gene: TRBJ2-5
v_gene: TRBV4-3
len: 14
CDR3nt: TGCGCCAGCAGCCAAGGCCTAGTCGAAGAGACCCAGTACTTC
CDR3aa: CASSQGLVEETQYF

d_gene: TRBD1
abundance: .
j_gene: TRBJ1-2
v_gene: TRBV27
len: 14
CDR3nt: TGTGCCAGCAGTTGGGACAGGGTGGGCTATGGCTACACCTTC
CDR3aa: CASSWDRVGYGYTF

d_gene: TRBD2
abundance: .
j_gene: TRBJ2-2
v_gene: TRBV5-1
len: 17
CDR3nt: TGCGCCAGCAGACGGACTAGCGGGAATTCGGACACCGGGGAGCTGTTTTTT
CDR3aa: CASRRTSGNSDTGELFF

d_gene: .
abundance: .
j_gene: TRBJ1-4
v_gene: TRBV15
len: 13
CDR3nt: TGTGCCACCAGCAGAGATTCACAGGAAAAACTGTTTTTT
CDR3aa: CATSRDSQEKLFF

d_gene: .
abundance: once
j_gene: TRBJ2-7
v_gene: TRBV29-1
len: 12
CDR3nt: TGCAGCGTTGCGTACTCGGCCTACGAGCAGTACTTC
CDR3aa: CSVAYSAYEQYF

d_gene: .
abundance: once
j_gene: TRBJ1-2
v_gene: TRBV5-4
len: 14
CDR3nt: TGTGCCAGCAGCCAAAACGGGGGGTTAGATGGCTACACCTTC
CDR3aa: CASSQNGGLDGYTF

d_gene: TRBD2
abundance: .
j_gene: TRBJ2-2
v_gene: TRBV6-2/TRBV6-3
len: 15
CDR3nt: TGTGCCAGCAGTTGGCGGGGGGCCAACACCGGGGAGCTGTTTTTT
CDR3aa: CASSWRGANTGELFF

d_gene: .
abundance: few
j_gene: TRBJ1-1
v_gene: TRBV7-2
len: 14
CDR3nt: TGTGCCAGCAGCGCCAGGTCGATGAACACTGAAGCTTTCTTT
CDR3aa: CASSARSMNTEAFF

d_gene: .
abundance: .
j_gene: TRBJ1-4
v_gene: TRBV19
len: 15
CDR3nt: TGTGCCAGTAGCGAAGGCGGGGGAGTAAGGGAAAAACTGTTTTTT
CDR3aa: CASSEGGGVREKLFF

d_gene: .
abundance: .
j_gene: TRBJ2-7
v_gene: TRBV4-1
len: 14
CDR3nt: TGCGCCAGCAGCTCTGATCCGGGAACCTACGAGCAGTACTTC
CDR3aa: CASSSDPGTYEQYF

d_gene: TRBD1
abundance: .
j_gene: TRBJ2-4
v_gene: TRBV5-6
len: 13
CDR3nt: TGTGCCAGCAGCTCCGGACAGGGGGACATTCAGTACTTC
CDR3aa: CASSSGQGDIQYF

d_gene: .
abundance: .
j_gene: TRBJ1-1
v_gene: TRBV5-1
len: 17
CDR3nt: TGCGCCAGCAGCTCCGGCGGGTTAGGCAGAAGGAACACTGAAGCTTTCTTT
CDR3aa: CASSSGGLGRRNTEAFF

d_gene: .
abundance: once
j_gene: TRBJ2-7
v_gene: TRBV5-4
len: 13
CDR3nt: TGTGCCAGCAGCTTGGCCCTAGGCTACGAGCAGTACTTC
CDR3aa: CASSLALGYEQYF

d_gene: TRBD1
abundance: .
j_gene: TRBJ2-7
v_gene: TRBV4-2
len: 16
CDR3nt: TGTGCCAGCAGCCAAGAAGGGAGGACAGGGGGTAGGGAGCAGTACTTC
CDR3aa: CASSQEGRTGGREQYF

d_gene: TRBD1
abundance: .
j_gene: TRBJ1-2
v_gene: TRBV7-2
len: 14
CDR3nt: TGTGCCAGCAGCAGGGGACAGGGAAGGGATGGCTACACCTTC
CDR3aa: CASSRGQGRDGYTF

d_gene: .
abundance: once
j_gene: TRBJ2-7
v_gene: TRBV15
len: 15
CDR3nt: TGTGCCACCTCCGCGGGAGGACTCAGGGGGTTCGAGCAGTACTTC
CDR3aa: CATSAGGLRGFEQYF

d_gene: .
abundance: .
j_gene: TRBJ1-2
v_gene: TRBV30
len: 15
CDR3nt: TGTGCCTGGAGTAGGAAGGTTCGCGGGGACTATGGCTACACCTTC
CDR3aa: CAWSRKVRGDYGYTF

d_gene: TRBD2
abundance: .
j_gene: TRBJ2-1
v_gene: TRBV14
len: 16
CDR3nt: TGTGCCAGCAGCCGACTAGCCGAAAGCTCCTACAATGAGCAGTTCTTC
CDR3aa: CASSRLAESSYNEQFF

d_gene: TRBD2
abundance: .
j_gene: TRBJ2-1
v_gene: TRBV3-1/TRBV3-2
len: 17
CDR3nt: TGTGCCAGCAGCCAAGATCATTCGGGAGGACCCTACAATGAGCAGTTCTTC
CDR3aa: CASSQDHSGGPYNEQFF

d_gene: .
abundance: .
j_gene: TRBJ2-7
v_gene: TRBV6-4
len: 15
CDR3nt: TGTGCCAGCAGTGTTGCTAGGGGGACACCCTACGAGCAGTACTTC
CDR3aa: CASSVARGTPYEQYF

d_gene: .
abundance: .
j_gene: TRBJ1-3
v_gene: TRBV7-2
len: 17
CDR3nt: TGTGCCAGCAGCTTAGCGTGGACAGCGAAATCTGGAAACACCATATATTTT
CDR3aa: CASSLAWTAKSGNTIYF

d_gene: .
abundance: .
j_gene: TRBJ2-2
v_gene: TRBV10-3
len: 14
CDR3nt: TGTGCCATCAGTGAGTCTAGGAACACCGGGGAGCTGTTTTTT
CDR3aa: CAISESRNTGELFF

d_gene: .
abundance: once
j_gene: TRBJ1-5
v_gene: TRBV7-6
len: 15
CDR3nt: TGTGCCGGCAGCCCGGGGTTCTCGGGGGACCAGCCCCAGCATTTT
CDR3aa: CAGSPGFSGDQPQHF

d_gene: .
abundance: .
j_gene: TRBJ2-1
v_gene: TRBV29-1
len: 10
CDR3nt: TGCAGCGGCAGGAACAATGAGCAGTTCTTC
CDR3aa: CSGRNNEQFF

d_gene: .
abundance: .
j_gene: TRBJ1-1
v_gene: TRBV28
len: 13
CDR3nt: TGTGCCAGCAGCCGTAGCGGGAACACTGAAGCTTTCTTT
CDR3aa: CASSRSGNTEAFF

d_gene: .
abundance: .
j_gene: TRBJ2-7
v_gene: TRBV19
len: 15
CDR3nt: TGTGCCAGTAGTTCTTCCGGGACATATGCCTACGAGCAGTACTTC
CDR3aa: CASSSSGTYAYEQYF

d_gene: TRBD2
abundance: .
j_gene: TRBJ2-2
v_gene: TRBV30
len: 14
CDR3nt: TGTGCCTGGAGTGGGGGGACTAGCTCTAGTGAGCTGTTTTTT
CDR3aa: CAWSGGTSSSELFF

d_gene: .
abundance: .
j_gene: TRBJ2-5
v_gene: TRBV7-9
len: 14
CDR3nt: TGTGCCAGCAGCCCAGACAATTTTCAAGAGACCCAGTACTTC
CDR3aa: CASSPDNFQETQYF

d_gene: .
abundance: .
j_gene: TRBJ2-4
v_gene: TRBV5-6
len: 16
CDR3nt: TGTGCCAGCAGCTTGGAACTACCCCTAGCCAAAAACATTCAGTACTTC
CDR3aa: CASSLELPLAKNIQYF

d_gene: .
abundance: .
j_gene: TRBJ2-7
v_gene: TRBV6-6
len: 13
CDR3nt: TGTGCCAGCAGCCAAGGGACAAACTACGAGCAGTACTTC
CDR3aa: CASSQGTNYEQYF